Here is one TCR delta chain with its context. What antigen it recognizes has not been identified. One base away there is no much larger clone; base qualities are not given. The sample belongs to a study of Vδ1+ human thymocytes (dated by TCRdb to the late 2010s). With respect to the entire study: The study characterised mRNA-level TRG and TRD CDR3 repertoires of highly purified Vdelta1+ thymocytes from young children as a data resource. Validation of the multiplex-based CDR3 amplicon strategy against 5'RACE-based CDR3 amplicon generation methods had been performed previously. Overall results and qualifications from the work: Donors shared many TRG clonotypes (up to about 7x10^3), but TRD repertoires were essentially private, with at most 120 shared. Because no clustering by age or sex was seen, donors were not stratified by age or sex in the analyses. Although sort purity was high, around a fifth of thymic TRD sequences were Vdelta2 (with a few Vdelta3), in contrast to the peripheral blood Vdelta1+ controls. Because unexpected Vdelta2 sequences could lead to misinterpretation of bulk repertoire data, the authors recommended using highly purified populations and single-cell validation. Unlike the oligoclonal repertoires in peripheral blood, the thymic TRG and TRD repertoires appeared highly polyclonal, with Gaussian CDR3 length distributions.

Thymic samples were depleted of alphabeta T cells, then CD3+ TCRVdelta1+ TCRVdelta2- thymocytes were FACS-sorted. Sorted Vdelta1+ thymocyte purity ranged from about 96% to 99.6%. The thymic specimens were obtained from 8 paediatric patients who were undergoing corrective cardiac surgery and ranged in age from about 5 days to 17 months. Thymic tissue was dispersed and mononuclear cells isolated on a Histopaque-1077 density gradient. The staining antibodies were anti-TCRVdelta1 clone TS8.2, anti-TCRVdelta2 clone B6, anti-CD3 clone HIT3a and anti-TCRalphabeta clone IP26. RNA was isolated using the RNeasy mini kit, and reverse transcription was performed with Superscript III. To generate the CDR3 amplicons, a multiplex PCR was run using pooled V-gene forward primers together with a constant-region reverse primer that carried Illumina adaptor overhangs. After gel purification, the amplicons were indexed with Nextera index primers over eight extra PCR cycles and then purified using AMPure XP beads. The libraries were sequenced on an Illumina MiSeq using paired-end 250 bp reads, dual indexing and a 20% PhiX spike-in. Turning to the authors' computational methods: FastQC was used to check read quality, and ea-utils fastq-join was used to merge TRG read pairs. IMGT/HighV-QUEST was used to annotate sequences, retaining only productive sequences with an unambiguous V-gene assignment, and each clonotype was defined by an identical CDR3 sequence. For downstream analysis, VDJtools 1.1.1, tcR 2.2.3, Treemap and vegan Shannon diversity in R 3.4.4 were used. TCRdb reprocessed the public reads with the caller CATT; rows with the same DNA were merged afterwards. These V and J calls are TCRdb output, not the study's own analysis. Present in this sample are tens of thousands of delta-chain clones, around a sixth of which were seen just once. Under 0.55% of the sample belongs to the ten largest clones.

Counted from cysteine to phenylalanine, this CDR3 has 20 amino acids. The DNA shown is the 60-base CDR3, in frame from base 1. Compared with germline, V lacks 3 bases and J lacks 0 bases; bases without a gene match: 19. From the germline V gene, CDR1 is TSWWSYY and CDR2 is QGS. Input material: Vdelta1+ gamma-delta thymocytes from the thymus. Sample cell subset or site, as interpreted from the label and publication: FACS-sorted CD3+ TCRalphabeta- TCRVdelta1+ TCRVdelta2- thymocytes. The clonotype comes from a boy younger than two who had congenital heart surgery. This chain joins TRDV1 to TRDJ1, and 7 bases in between align with TRDD3. The DNA sequence is as follows: TGTGCTCTTGGGGAGCCCTCGTCCCCTTTCTGGGGGTGGTACACCGATAAACTCATCTTT. It specifies CALGEPSSPFWGWYTDKLIF.